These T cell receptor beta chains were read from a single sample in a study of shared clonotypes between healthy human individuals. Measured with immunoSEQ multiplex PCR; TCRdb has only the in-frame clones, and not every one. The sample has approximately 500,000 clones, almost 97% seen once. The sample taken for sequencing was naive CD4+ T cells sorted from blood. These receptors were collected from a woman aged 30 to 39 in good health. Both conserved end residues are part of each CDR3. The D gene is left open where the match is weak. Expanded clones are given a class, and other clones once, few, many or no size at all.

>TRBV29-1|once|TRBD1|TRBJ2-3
CSVGGTGSSTDTQYF
TGCAGCGTTGGGGGGACAGGGTCTAGCACAGATACGCAGTATTTT
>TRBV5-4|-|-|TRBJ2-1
CASSASTTAYNEQFF
TGTGCCAGCAGCGCTTCTACAACAGCATACAATGAGCAGTTCTTC
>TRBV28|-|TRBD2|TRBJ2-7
CASSSPGTIRSYEQYF
TGTGCCAGCAGTTCCCCCGGGACTATTCGATCCTACGAGCAGTACTTC
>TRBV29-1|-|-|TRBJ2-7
CSARGVNPYEQYF
TGCAGCGCCCGGGGAGTCAACCCCTACGAGCAGTACTTC
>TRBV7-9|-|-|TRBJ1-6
CASSRKQGPDNSPLHF
TGTGCCAGCAGCCGAAAACAGGGTCCAGATAATTCACCCCTCCACTTT
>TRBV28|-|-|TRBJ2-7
CASSLTGSYEQYF
TGTGCCAGCAGTTTGACAGGCTCCTACGAGCAGTACTTC
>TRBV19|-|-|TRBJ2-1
CASSSGVYNEQFF
TGTGCCAGTAGTAGCGGAGTCTACAATGAGCAGTTCTTC
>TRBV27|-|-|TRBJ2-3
CASSQTRNTDTQYF
TGTGCCAGCAGTCAAACCCGGAACACAGATACGCAGTATTTT
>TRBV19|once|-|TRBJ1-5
CASSIYGSNQPQHF
TGTGCCAGTAGTATATACGGAAGCAATCAGCCCCAGCATTTT
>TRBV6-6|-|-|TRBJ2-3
CASSRPRTDLSVQYF
TGTGCCAGCAGCCGCCCCCGGACAGACTTAAGTGTGCAGTATTTT
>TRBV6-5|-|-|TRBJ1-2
CASSQAYGGYTF
TGTGCCAGCAGCCAGGCCTACGGTGGCTACACCTTC
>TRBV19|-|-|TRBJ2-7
CASSMFQGSYEQYF
TGTGCCAGTAGTATGTTTCAGGGGTCCTACGAGCAGTACTTC
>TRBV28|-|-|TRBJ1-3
CASRWRGSGNTIYF
TGTGCCAGCAGGTGGAGGGGGTCTGGAAACACCATATATTTT
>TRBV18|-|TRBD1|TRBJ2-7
CASSPGDSYEQYF
TGTGCCAGCTCCCCAGGGGACAGCTACGAGCAGTACTTC
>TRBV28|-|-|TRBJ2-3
CASSLRRTLRDTQYF
TGTGCCAGCAGTTTGAGGCGGACTTTGAGAGATACGCAGTATTTT
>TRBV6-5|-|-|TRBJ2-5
CASSYGPPETQYF
TGTGCCAGCAGTTATGGACCACCGGAGACCCAGTACTTC
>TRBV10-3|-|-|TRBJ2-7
CAISESWDPPSEQYF
TGTGCCATCAGTGAGTCTTGGGATCCCCCCTCCGAGCAGTACTTC
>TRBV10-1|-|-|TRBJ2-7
CASGRRVSEQYF
TGCGCCAGCGGAAGAAGGGTCTCCGAGCAGTACTTC
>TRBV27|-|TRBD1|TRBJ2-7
CASSRDRPPVVHEQYF
TGTGCCAGCAGCAGGGACAGACCCCCCGTTGTCCACGAGCAGTACTTC
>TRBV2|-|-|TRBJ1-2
CASSNQGKNYGYTF
TGTGCCAGCAGCAATCAGGGAAAGAACTATGGCTACACCTTC
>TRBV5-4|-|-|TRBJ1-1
CASSLDRLMNTEAFF
TGTGCCAGCAGCTTAGACCGACTCATGAACACTGAAGCTTTCTTT
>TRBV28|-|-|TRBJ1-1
CAIGQRTPNTEAFF
TGTGCCATCGGACAGAGAACACCGAACACTGAAGCTTTCTTT
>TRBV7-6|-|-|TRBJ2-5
CASSLVVYPSDQYF
TGTGCCAGCAGCTTAGTGGTCTACCCTTCGGACCAGTACTTC
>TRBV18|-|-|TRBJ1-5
CASSPAQGGQPQHF
TGTGCCAGCTCACCGGCGCAGGGAGGTCAGCCCCAGCATTTT
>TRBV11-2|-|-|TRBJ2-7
CASSLGQVEGYEQYF
TGTGCCAGCAGCTTAGGACAGGTCGAGGGATACGAGCAGTACTTC
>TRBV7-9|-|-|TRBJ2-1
CASSLPGPDLISYNEQFF
TGTGCCAGCAGCTTACCAGGGCCAGACTTGATCTCCTACAATGAGCAGTTCTTC
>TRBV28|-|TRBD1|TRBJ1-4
CASSLLTGGEKLFF
TGTGCCAGCAGTTTACTCACAGGGGGTGAAAAACTGTTTTTT
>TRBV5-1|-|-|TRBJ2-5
CASSVLSGASKETQYF
TGCGCCAGCAGCGTGCTGTCCGGGGCCTCTAAAGAGACCCAGTACTTC
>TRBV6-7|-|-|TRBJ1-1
CASSSQGFIEEAFF
TGTGCCAGCAGTTCCCAGGGGTTCATCGAAGAAGCTTTCTTT
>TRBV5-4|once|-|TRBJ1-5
CASSSKVRDGNQPQHF
TGTGCCAGCAGCTCAAAAGTCCGGGACGGCAATCAGCCCCAGCATTTT
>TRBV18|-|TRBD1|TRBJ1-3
CASSDLDRAHGNTIYF
TGTGCCAGCTCAGACCTTGACAGGGCCCACGGAAACACCATATATTTT
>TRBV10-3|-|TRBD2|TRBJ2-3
CAISRTSGSTDTQYF
TGTGCCATCAGTCGGACTAGCGGGAGTACAGATACGCAGTATTTT
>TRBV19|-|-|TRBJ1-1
CASGGFSEAFF
TGTGCCAGCGGCGGATTTTCAGAAGCTTTCTTT
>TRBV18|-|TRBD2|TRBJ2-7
CASSPTGGSYEQYF
TGTGCCAGCTCACCTACGGGAGGGTCCTACGAGCAGTACTTC
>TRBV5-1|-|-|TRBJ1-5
CASSLDGAGNQPQHF
TGCGCCAGCAGCTTGGACGGGGCCGGCAATCAGCCCCAGCATTTT
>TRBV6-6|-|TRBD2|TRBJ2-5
CASTPTSGRAGETQYF
TGTGCCAGCACCCCGACTAGCGGGAGGGCCGGGGAGACCCAGTACTTC
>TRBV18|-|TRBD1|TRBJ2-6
CASSMGLTGSSGANVLTF
TGTGCCAGCTCAATGGGGTTGACAGGGAGCTCTGGGGCCAACGTCCTGACTTTC
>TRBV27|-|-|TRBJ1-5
CASSLSPGWGQPQHF
TGTGCCAGCAGTTTATCCCCCGGGTGGGGTCAGCCCCAGCATTTT
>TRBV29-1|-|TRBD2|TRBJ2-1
CSVHGTSGRGKGDEQFF
TGCAGCGTCCACGGGACTAGCGGGAGGGGGAAAGGCGATGAGCAGTTCTTC
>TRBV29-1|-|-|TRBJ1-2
CSVGPQQGYGHTF
TGCAGCGTTGGCCCTCAACAGGGATATGGCCACACCTTC
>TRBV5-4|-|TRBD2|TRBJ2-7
CASSLGGLASTYEQYF
TGTGCCAGCAGCTTGGGGGGACTAGCGTCTACCTACGAGCAGTACTTC
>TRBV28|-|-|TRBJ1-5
CASSLPLGLNQPQHF
TGTGCCAGCAGTCTCCCCTTGGGCCTCAATCAGCCCCAGCATTTT
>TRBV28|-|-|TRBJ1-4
CASRSEGAEEKLFF
TGTGCCAGCAGGTCCGAAGGGGCGGAGGAAAAACTGTTTTTT
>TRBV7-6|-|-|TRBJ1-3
CASSLTSPINSGNTIYF
TGTGCCAGCAGCTTGACCTCCCCGATAAACTCTGGAAACACCATATATTTT
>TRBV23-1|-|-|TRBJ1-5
CASSQSLVAGAQPQHF
TGCGCCAGCAGTCAATCGTTAGTTGCAGGGGCCCAGCCCCAGCATTTT
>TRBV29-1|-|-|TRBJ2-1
CSVSQENYNEQFF
TGCAGCGTATCTCAGGAAAACTACAATGAGCAGTTCTTC
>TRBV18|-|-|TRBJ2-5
CASRQETQYF
TGTGCCAGCCGCCAAGAGACCCAGTACTTC
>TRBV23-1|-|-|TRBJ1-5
CASSQFGRHSNQPQHF
TGCGCCAGCAGTCAATTTGGTAGACATAGCAATCAGCCCCAGCATTTT
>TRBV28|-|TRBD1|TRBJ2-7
CASKDRAPYEQYF
TGTGCCAGCAAAGACAGGGCCCCCTACGAGCAGTACTTC
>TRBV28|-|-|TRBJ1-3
CASSRGSSGNTIYF
TGTGCCAGCAGCAGAGGATCCTCTGGAAACACCATATATTTT
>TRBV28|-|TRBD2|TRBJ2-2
CASSLLWREGRQKTTGELFF
TGTGCCAGCAGTTTACTTTGGCGGGAGGGCCGCCAAAAAACCACCGGGGAGCTGTTTTTT
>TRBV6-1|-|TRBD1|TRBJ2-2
CASSEALGQGANTGELFF
TGTGCCAGCAGTGAAGCACTTGGGCAGGGGGCCAACACCGGGGAGCTGTTTTTT
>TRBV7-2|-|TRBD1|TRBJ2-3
CASSLGTGQTDTQYF
TGTGCCAGCAGCTTAGGGACAGGACAAACAGATACGCAGTATTTT
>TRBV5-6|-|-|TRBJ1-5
CASSLLDQPQHF
TGTGCCAGCAGCTTGTTGGATCAGCCCCAGCATTTT